This section outlines one TCR beta chain sequence together with its context. The data belong to a study of blood T cell repertoires in COVID-19. The assay was immunoSEQ multiplex PCR, and TCRdb's table has in-frame clones only and misses some. The sample comprises around 250,000 clones, about 90% of which are singletons, and approximately 4% rests with the top ten. The sequence derives from a woman aged 25 to 45 with acute COVID-19. The sample comprised PBMCs or T cells enriched from blood (not recorded which).

The CDR3 coding sequence is TGTGCCAGCAGAGGGACTAGCGGAGGATACTACAATGAGCAGTTCTTC. Translated: CASRGTSGGYYNEQFF. The chain combines TRBV11-2 with TRBJ2-1; 11 positions agree with TRBD2. The CDR3 runs 16 residues. The V and J ends lost 6 bases and 3 bases, in that order; junction bases with no gene match: 7. CDR1 is SGHAT and CDR2 is FQNNGV in the germline V gene.